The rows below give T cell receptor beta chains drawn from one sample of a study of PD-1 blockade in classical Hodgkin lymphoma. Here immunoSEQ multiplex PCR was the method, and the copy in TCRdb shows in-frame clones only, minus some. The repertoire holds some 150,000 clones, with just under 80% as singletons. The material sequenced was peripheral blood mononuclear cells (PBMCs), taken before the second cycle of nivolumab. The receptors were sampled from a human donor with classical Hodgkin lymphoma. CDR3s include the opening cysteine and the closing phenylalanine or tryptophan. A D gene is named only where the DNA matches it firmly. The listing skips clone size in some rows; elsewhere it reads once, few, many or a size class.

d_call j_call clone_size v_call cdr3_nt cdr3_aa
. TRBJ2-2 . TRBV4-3 TGCGCCAGCAGCCAAGATACCCCCTTAGGTGCCGGGGAGCTGTTTTTT CASSQDTPLGAGELFF
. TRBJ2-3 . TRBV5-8 TGTGCCAGCAGCTTGGCCGGGGGCACAGATACGCAGTATTTT CASSLAGGTDTQYF
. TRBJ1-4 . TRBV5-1 TGCGCCAGCAGCTTGAGCGCAGGAACGAATGAAAAACTGTTTTTT CASSLSAGTNEKLFF
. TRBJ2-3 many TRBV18 TGTGCCAGCTCACCGGAAGGGGGGCAGTATTTT CASSPEGGQYF
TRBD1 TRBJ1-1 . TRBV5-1 TGCGCCAGCAGCTTGGGAGGGGGCTCTAACACTGAAGCTTTCTTT CASSLGGGSNTEAFF
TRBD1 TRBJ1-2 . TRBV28 TGTGCCAGCAGTTTGGCCTACAGGGGGAACTATGGCTACACCTTC CASSLAYRGNYGYTF
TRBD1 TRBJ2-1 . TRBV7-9 TGTGCCAGCAGCTTAAAGTACCCCGATCGGACAAACAGGGGTAATGAGCAGTTCTTC CASSLKYPDRTNRGNEQFF
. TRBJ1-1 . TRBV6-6 TGTGCCAGCAGTTACGGCCGGGACTGGGACACTGAAGCTTTCTTT CASSYGRDWDTEAFF
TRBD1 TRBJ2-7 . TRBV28 TGTGCCAGCAGTCAAACCCGCCTGGGACAGCGTAACTTC CASSQTRLGQRNF
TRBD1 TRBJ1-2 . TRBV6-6 TGTGCCAGCAGCCCGGGACAGAACTATGGCTACACCTTC CASSPGQNYGYTF